A single sample gave rise to the 8 T cell receptor beta chains below, sequenced in a study of T cell repertoires and Cas9 in healthy adults. The method was immunoSEQ multiplex PCR; TCRdb's version includes in-frame clones alone and lacks a portion of them. The table includes almost 15,000 clones, roughly nine tenths detected once. The specimen sequenced was Tregs (CD4+, CD25+, CD127-, CD137-, CD154-) from PBMCs; culture status not recorded. These receptors all stem from a human donor in good health.

This chain uses TRBV29-1 with TRBJ2-2; a weak D match, TRBD2 (5 bases). Germline V gene sequence: CDR1 SQVTM, CDR2 ANQGSEA. The V end lost 4 bases, the J end lost 4 bases, and 7 bases lay between the germline ends. The CDR3 is made up of 12 amino acids. The CDR3 protein is CSVGRGTGELFF. The CDR3 bases are TGCAGCGTTGGCCGGGGCACCGGGGAGCTGTTTTTT.

The chain combines TRBV2 with TRBJ2-5; TRBD1 aligns across 8 bases. CDR1 SNHLY and CDR2 FYNNEI come from the germline V gene. The ends lost 4 bases at V and 6 bases at J; junction bases unmatched: 7. The CDR3 has 14 residues. CDR3 sequence (DNA): TGTGCCAGCAGTGCGGGACAGGATCTACAGACCCAGTACTTC. Its translation is CASSAGQDLQTQYF.

The V and J genes are TRBV29-1 and TRBJ1-2; D not resolved. The CDR3 extends over 12 amino acids. From germline, CDR1 is SQVTM and CDR2 ANQGSEA. Trimming shortened V by 4 bases and J by 8 bases, and 14 bases separated the two germline ends. CDR3 DNA: TGCAGCGTTGCGTCGAGGGATTGGGGCTACACCTTC. Amino acid sequence: CSVASRDWGYTF.

The V and J genes are TRBV28 and TRBJ1-5; D possibly corresponds to TRBD1 (5 bases). Trimming stripped 5 bases from V and 9 bases from J, with 32 bases between. This CDR3 has 19 amino acids. Per the germline V gene, CDR1 is MDHEN and CDR2 is SYDVKM. CDR3 nucleotides: TGTGCCAGCAGTCCAAATATCTTGACGGGACGGACGACTTTTTGGCCCCAGCATTTT. Translating gives CASSPNILTGRTTFWPQHF.

The chain is built from TRBV5-5 and TRBJ1-5; D gene unclear. Germline lookup yields CDR1 SGHKS and CDR2 YYEKEE (reference sequence). The CDR3 contains 15 residues. V dropped 0 bases and J dropped 0 bases, with 7 bases sitting between them. The CDR3 DNA sequence: TGTGCCAGCAGCTTGGTCGGGTTTAGCAATCAGCCCCAGCATTTT. Translated: CASSLVGFSNQPQHF.

The gene calls are TRBV6-4 and TRBJ1-2; 7 bases fit TRBD1. This CDR3 spans 16 amino acids. Trimming at V came to 4 bases and at J to 4 bases, leaving 12 bases not matched to a gene. The V gene's germline CDR1 is MRHNA and CDR2 SNTAGT. Here the CDR3 reads CASSGSDRVMLYGYTF. The DNA for the CDR3 is TGTGCCAGCAGTGGTAGCGACAGGGTGATGCTCTATGGCTACACCTTC.

This clone appeared a single time. This sequence joins TRBV5-1 and TRBJ1-6; unclear D gene. Germline V lookup: CDR1 SGHRS, CDR2 YFSETQ. The CDR3 contains 15 residues. With 5 bases removed from V and 2 bases from J, the gap between germline ends came to 11 bases. CDR3: CASSTDGPYNSPLHF. DNA of the CDR3: TGCGCCAGCAGTACGGACGGTCCCTATAATTCACCCCTCCACTTT.

The chain has TRBV11-2 and TRBJ2-1; 12 bases are a match to TRBD2. Per the germline V gene, CDR1 is SGHAT and CDR2 is FQNNGV. CDR3 size: 17 residues. The ends lost 2 bases at V and 7 bases at J; junction bases unmatched: 9. The CDR3 sequence: CASSLLRGLAGLNEQFF. CDR3 coding DNA: TGTGCCAGCAGCTTATTAAGAGGACTAGCGGGGCTTAATGAGCAGTTCTTC.